A selection of T cell receptor beta chains follows, all from one sample in a study of immune heterogeneity within non-small cell lung tumors. TCRdb reprocessed the multiplex PCR reads with MiXCR, giving one entry per CDR3 protein. The sample carries approximately 20,000 distinct CDR3 sequences, 25% to 30% recorded once. Specimen: lung tumor tissue. The receptor set was obtained from a man aged 35-49 years with non-small cell lung cancer. CDR3s leave out the opening cysteine and the closing phenylalanine or tryptophan. The D gene is left open where the match is weak.

ASSRGQTYQPQH,NA,TRBJ1-5,TRBV6-2/TRBV6-3
ASKAGGLYNEQF,TRBD2,TRBJ2-1,TRBV2
ASSQEGNTGELF,NA,TRBJ2-2,TRBV7-3
ASSSRLAGPPYNKQF,TRBD2,TRBJ2-1,TRBV12-3/TRBV12-4
ASSLQGQVYEQY,NA,TRBJ2-7,TRBV28
AWSKSSGVYNEQF,TRBD2,TRBJ2-1,TRBV30
ASSSPREAF,NA,TRBJ1-1,TRBV6-1
ASSPGGSGANVLT,NA,TRBJ2-6,TRBV7-9
ASSWGTGGNGELF,TRBD1,TRBJ2-2,TRBV5-4
ASSPKAGGPEEQY,TRBD2,TRBJ2-7,TRBV11-3
SARTIEKLF,NA,TRBJ1-4,TRBV20-1
ASSLQGYGNQPQH,NA,TRBJ1-5,TRBV4-2
ASSYDRDTGELF,TRBD1,TRBJ2-2,TRBV4-1
ASSPGLAGVADTQY,TRBD2,TRBJ2-3,TRBV7-3
TSSPKRDSQETQY,TRBD2,TRBJ2-5,TRBV4-2
ASGLAGGGAAYEQY,TRBD2,TRBJ2-7,TRBV6-2/TRBV6-3
ATEQPTSGRNEQF,TRBD2,TRBJ2-1,TRBV24-1
ASSDRGSQPQH,NA,TRBJ1-5,TRBV2
ATSRQSSSYNEQF,NA,TRBJ2-1,TRBV24-1
ASSLGPTGGTQY,NA,TRBJ2-3,TRBV5-5
AISESGEGRGEQY,TRBD2,TRBJ2-7,TRBV10-3
ASSQDPRQKNIQY,NA,TRBJ2-4,TRBV4-3
ASSLGLAEGNEQF,TRBD2,TRBJ2-1,TRBV7-2
ASQRAGGGETQY,TRBD2,TRBJ2-5,TRBV3-1
ASSLAVLSYEQY,NA,TRBJ2-7,TRBV5-1
AISEGGTEAF,NA,TRBJ1-1,TRBV10-3
ASSSLAGKGGEQF,TRBD2,TRBJ2-1,TRBV11-2
ASSLIVRLVAAY,NA,TRBJ2-3,TRBV7-3
ASNAASTGELF,NA,TRBJ2-2,TRBV7-9
ASSPGRDTEAF,NA,TRBJ1-1,TRBV18
ASSPLPTGNTEAF,NA,TRBJ1-1,TRBV7-6
ASSQGLYGYT,NA,TRBJ1-2,TRBV3-1
ASSVVSERSTYEQY,NA,TRBJ2-7,TRBV9
ASSRDFLQF,NA,TRBJ2-1,TRBV5-6
ASSVGSPTDTQY,NA,TRBJ2-3,TRBV9
ASSGETQY,NA,TRBJ2-5,TRBV6-2/TRBV6-3
SASLTSGTREQY,TRBD2,TRBJ2-7,TRBV20-1
ASSSQGFGELF,NA,TRBJ2-2,TRBV7-9
ASSGSLVGGKKETQY,NA,TRBJ2-5,TRBV2
ARSLGTNQPQH,NA,TRBJ1-5,TRBV7-9
ASSLTGSTDTQY,NA,TRBJ2-3,TRBV6-1
ASSPGLGDVETQY,TRBD2,TRBJ2-5,TRBV18
SAIGQGATYEQY,TRBD1,TRBJ2-7,TRBV29-1
ASTRVNNEQF,NA,TRBJ2-1,TRBV6-1
ASSSGVEQY,NA,TRBJ2-7,TRBV12-3/TRBV12-4
ASSLSGREGEQF,NA,TRBJ2-1,TRBV5-1
SASYPVAGIDEQY,TRBD2,TRBJ2-7,TRBV20-1
ASRNGQRTGELF,NA,TRBJ2-2,TRBV25-1
ASSAQTDNTEAF,NA,TRBJ1-1,TRBV3-1
ATGTNSNQPQH,NA,TRBJ1-5,TRBV10-3
ASTQGYQETQY,TRBD1,TRBJ2-5,TRBV5-1
ASSFRGSSGANVLT,NA,TRBJ2-6,TRBV7-2
PSSPDTGEDGYT,NA,TRBJ1-2,TRBV18
ASTKLWTTYNEQF,NA,TRBJ2-1,TRBV7-2
ASRPVWAEGSYGYT,NA,TRBJ1-2,TRBV27